This TCR beta chain derives from a study of CD8 T cells in Susac syndrome. The V gene lost 0 bases and the J gene lost 6 bases, with 10 bases spanning the gap. Per the germline V gene, CDR1 is KGHSH and CDR2 is LQKENI. This CDR3 comprises 14 residues. An input of roughly 0.5 to 1 ug of RNA was subjected to reverse transcription using random hexamers. TCRdb used MiXCR to reprocess the immunoSEQ multiplex PCR reads, holding one entry per CDR3 protein. The data hold 150,000 to 250,000 distinct CDR3 sequences, with about 95% observed a single time. V gene TRBV18 combines with J gene TRBJ2-3; D remains unclear. Sequencing was done on a sample of CD4+ T cells from PBMCs. This clonotype was obtained from a human donor with multiple sclerosis. This CDR3 reads CASSPPDGTDTQYF. CDR3 coding DNA: TGTGCCAGCTCACCACCTGATGGAACCGATACGCAGTATTTT.